A selection of T cell receptor beta chains follows, all from one sample in a study of OX40 agonist ivuxolimab in advanced cancers. Profiled with immunoSEQ multiplex PCR; TCRdb holds only in-frame clones, not every one. The sample consists of some 67,000 clones, about nine tenths of them appearing once. Sequences were derived from CD4+ or CD8+ T cells sorted from blood, sampled in a trial of the OX40 agonist ivuxolimab. These receptors all stem from an adult with an advanced solid tumor such as melanoma, head and neck, liver or kidney cancer. The CDR3 runs from the conserved cysteine through the conserved F or W. The order of the fields is J gene, V gene, CDR3 protein.

>TRBJ2-3|TRBV7-8
CASSQGAGEDTQYF
>TRBJ1-2|TRBV4-1
CASSQVGTGEFGYTF
>TRBJ1-2|TRBV11-2
CASSLDRDNYGYTF
>TRBJ1-1|TRBV5-1
CASSFSAGRLNTEAFF
>TRBJ1-1|TRBV9
CASSPRDRNTEAFF
>TRBJ2-1|TRBV4-2
CASSQDAPSSYNEQFF
>TRBJ2-3|TRBV18
CASSPSRTDTQYF
>TRBJ1-2|TRBV2
CASRPPGRGYTF
>TRBJ2-3|TRBV29-1
CSVEPSATDTQYF
>TRBJ2-2|TRBV5-6
CASSFLDRGPGELFF
>TRBJ1-2|TRBV18
CASSPTQGNPYGYTF
>TRBJ2-1|TRBV7-6
CASSSTSYEQFF
>TRBJ2-5|TRBV5-8
CASSFQGGPTETQYF
>TRBJ1-5|TRBV10-1
CASAPPRDSNQPQHF
>TRBJ1-6|TRBV7-6
CASSSRDREGSPLHF
>TRBJ1-4|TRBV6-1
CASSGNEKLFF
>TRBJ2-3|TRBV5-6
CASSLGRDTDTQYF
>TRBJ2-5|TRBV19
CASSPRDRGYQETQYF
>TRBJ2-2|TRBV5-1
CASSLAVSNTGELFF
>TRBJ2-7|TRBV6-5
CASSIGALAYEQYF
>TRBJ1-2|TRBV5-4
CASRLNVPTYGYTF
>TRBJ2-2|TRBV9
CASSGRTGFYTGELFF
>TRBJ2-5|TRBV5-1
CASSSDSPGGEQYF
>TRBJ1-1|TRBV2
CASRGQGDTEAFF
>TRBJ2-3|TRBV18
CASSLSGAAADTQYF
>TRBJ1-2|TRBV28
CASLDSQNYGYTF
>TRBJ1-6|TRBV18
CASSPPGQSTNSPLHF
>TRBJ1-1|TRBV7-8
CASSFNRDTEAFF
>TRBJ1-5|TRBV6-1
CASGDRGSNQPQHF
>TRBJ2-5|TRBV2
CASSEAGTSGVLGETQYF
>TRBJ1-1|TRBV5-5
CASSLGGSFPGEAFF
>TRBJ1-1|TRBV6-1
CAISRAMNTEAFF
>TRBJ1-4|TRBV5-6
CASSLVGAGSGEKLFF
>TRBJ1-3|TRBV6-6
CASSLTVSGNTIYF
>TRBJ1-2|TRBV18
CASSLGGSYGYTF
>TRBJ2-1|TRBV5-1
CASSGETGARNEQFF
>TRBJ1-1|TRBV7-9
CASSLQGDTEAFF
>TRBJ2-1|TRBV10-3
CAISESKGRAGLDNEQFF
>TRBJ2-5|TRBV29-1
CSVDGGVETQYF
>TRBJ1-3|TRBV2
CASSQTGGATIYF